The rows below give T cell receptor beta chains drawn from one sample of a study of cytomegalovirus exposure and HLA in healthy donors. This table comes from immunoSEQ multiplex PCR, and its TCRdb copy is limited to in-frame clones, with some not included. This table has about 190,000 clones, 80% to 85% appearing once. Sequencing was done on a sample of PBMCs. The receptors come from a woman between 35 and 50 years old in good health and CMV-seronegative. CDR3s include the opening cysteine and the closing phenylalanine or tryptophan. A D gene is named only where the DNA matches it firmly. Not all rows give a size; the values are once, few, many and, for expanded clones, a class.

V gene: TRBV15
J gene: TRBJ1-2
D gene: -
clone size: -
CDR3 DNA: TGTGCCACCAGCACAAACCCCGGGACTCCGGTTCTTGGCTACACCTTC
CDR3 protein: CATSTNPGTPVLGYTF

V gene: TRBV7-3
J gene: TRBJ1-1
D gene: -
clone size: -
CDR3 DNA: TGTGCCAGCAGCCTATCCGGACAGCCTGAAGCTTTCTTT
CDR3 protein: CASSLSGQPEAFF

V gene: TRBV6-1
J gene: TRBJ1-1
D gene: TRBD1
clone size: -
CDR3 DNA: TGTGCCAGCAACCGACAGGGGACCAACACTGAAGCTTTCTTT
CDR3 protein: CASNRQGTNTEAFF

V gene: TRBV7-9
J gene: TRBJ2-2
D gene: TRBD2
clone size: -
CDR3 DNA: TGTGCCAGCAGCCGAACTAGCGGGAGGGCCGGGGAGCTGTTTTTT
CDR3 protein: CASSRTSGRAGELFF

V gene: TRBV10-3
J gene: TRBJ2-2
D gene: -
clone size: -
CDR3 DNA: TGTGCCATCAGTGAGACTTCCACCGGGGAGCTGTTTTTT
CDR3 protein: CAISETSTGELFF

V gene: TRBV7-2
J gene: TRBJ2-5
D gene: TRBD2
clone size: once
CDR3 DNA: TGTGCCAGCAGCCTCGGGACTAGCGCCTCTAAGACCCAGTACTTC
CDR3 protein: CASSLGTSASKTQYF

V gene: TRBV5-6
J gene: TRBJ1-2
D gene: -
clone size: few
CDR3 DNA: TGTGCCAGCAGCCTCGGGACTAACTATGGCTACACCTTC
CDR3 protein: CASSLGTNYGYTF

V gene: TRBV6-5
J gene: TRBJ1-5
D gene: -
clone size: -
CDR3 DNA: TGTGCCAGCTCTAAAAATAATAATCAGCCCCAGCATTTT
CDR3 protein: CASSKNNNQPQHF

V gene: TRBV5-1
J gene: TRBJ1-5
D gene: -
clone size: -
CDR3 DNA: TGCGCCAGCAGCGATACCGGCGGAAATCAGCCCCAGCATTTT
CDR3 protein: CASSDTGGNQPQHF

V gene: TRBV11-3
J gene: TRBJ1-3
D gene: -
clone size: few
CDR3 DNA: TGTGCCAGCTCTACAGGGTTTTCCGGAAACACCATATATTTT
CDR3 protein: CASSTGFSGNTIYF

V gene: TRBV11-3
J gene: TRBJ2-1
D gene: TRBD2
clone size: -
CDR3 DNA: TGTGCCAGCAGCTTAGCAGCGGGAGTCTCCAATGAGCAGTTCTTC
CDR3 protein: CASSLAAGVSNEQFF

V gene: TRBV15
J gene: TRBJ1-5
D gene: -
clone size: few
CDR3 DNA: TGTGCCACCAGCAGAGATCCGGCAGGGGATCAGCCCCAGCATTTT
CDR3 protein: CATSRDPAGDQPQHF

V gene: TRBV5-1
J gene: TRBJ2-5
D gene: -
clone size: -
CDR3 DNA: TGCGCCAGCAGCTTGGGACAACCAGAGACCCAGTACTTC
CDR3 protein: CASSLGQPETQYF

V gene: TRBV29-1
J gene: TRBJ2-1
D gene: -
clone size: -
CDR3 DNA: TGCAGCGTTGTATTCCAGCGAGTAACTTACAATGAGCAGTTCTTC
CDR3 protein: CSVVFQRVTYNEQFF

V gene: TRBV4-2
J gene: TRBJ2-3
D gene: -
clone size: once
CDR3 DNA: TGTGCCAGCAGCCAAGTTAGTGGGGCTAGCACAGATACGCAGTATTTT
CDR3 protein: CASSQVSGASTDTQYF

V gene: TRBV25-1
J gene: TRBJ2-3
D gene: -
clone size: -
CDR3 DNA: TGTGCCAGCAGTGAATTGGGCCAGGGAAACCCTAGCACAGATACGCAGTATTTT
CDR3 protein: CASSELGQGNPSTDTQYF

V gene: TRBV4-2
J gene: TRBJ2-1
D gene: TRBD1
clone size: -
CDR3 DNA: TGTGCCAGCAGCCAGGATAAGACAGGGGGGACCTACAATGAGCAGTTCTTC
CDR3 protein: CASSQDKTGGTYNEQFF

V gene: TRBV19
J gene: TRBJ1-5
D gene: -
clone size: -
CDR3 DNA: TGTGCCAGTAGCCGGGTGGCTTATGGGAGCAGTCAGCCCCAGCATTTT
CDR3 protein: CASSRVAYGSSQPQHF

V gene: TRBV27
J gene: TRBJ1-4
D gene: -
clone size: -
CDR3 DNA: TGTGCCAGCAGTTTATCTCGGGAAGGGATTAATGAAAAACTGTTTTTT
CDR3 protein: CASSLSREGINEKLFF

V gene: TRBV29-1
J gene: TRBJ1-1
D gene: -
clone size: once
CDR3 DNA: TGCAGCGCTAATCGAGGGAGGGCCACTGAAGCTTTCTTT
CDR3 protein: CSANRGRATEAFF

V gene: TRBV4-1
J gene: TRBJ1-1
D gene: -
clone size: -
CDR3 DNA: TGCGCCAGCAGCCCTGCCTTAAGGCGGCGGGCTATGAACACTGAAGCTTTCTTT
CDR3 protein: CASSPALRRRAMNTEAFF

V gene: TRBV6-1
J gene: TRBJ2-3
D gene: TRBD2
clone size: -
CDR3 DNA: TGTGCCAGCAGTCTCGCGGGAGGCACAGATACGCAGTATTTT
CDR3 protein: CASSLAGGTDTQYF

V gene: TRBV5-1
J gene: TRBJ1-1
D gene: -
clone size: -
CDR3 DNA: TGCGCCAGCAGCTTCCAAGGGGTGGAAACTGAAGCTTTCTTT
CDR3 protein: CASSFQGVETEAFF

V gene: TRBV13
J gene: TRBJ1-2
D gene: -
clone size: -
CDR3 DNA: TGTGCCAGCAGCTTACACAGGGCATTGGGGGGCTACACCTTC
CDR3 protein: CASSLHRALGGYTF

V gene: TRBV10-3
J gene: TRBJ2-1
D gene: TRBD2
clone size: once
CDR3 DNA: TGTGCCATCAGTACTAGCGGGAGGGCCACCTACAATGAGCAGTTCTTC
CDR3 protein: CAISTSGRATYNEQFF

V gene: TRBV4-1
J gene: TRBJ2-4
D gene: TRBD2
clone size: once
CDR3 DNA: TGCGCCAGCAGCCCGCAGGGAGGGGTCGGAAACATTCAGTACTTC
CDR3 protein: CASSPQGGVGNIQYF

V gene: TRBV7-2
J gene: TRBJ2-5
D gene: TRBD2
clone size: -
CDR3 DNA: TGTGCCAGCAGCTTAGCCCCCTCGACTAGCAGAGAGACCCAGTACTTC
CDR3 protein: CASSLAPSTSRETQYF

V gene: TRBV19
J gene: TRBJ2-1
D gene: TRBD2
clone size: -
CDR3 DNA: TGTGCCAGTAGTTCAGGCGGGAGCGGTGAGCAGTTCTTC
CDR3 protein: CASSSGGSGEQFF

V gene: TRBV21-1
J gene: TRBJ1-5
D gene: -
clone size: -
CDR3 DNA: TGTACTCTGGACAGGGTCAACAATCAGCCCCAGCATTTT
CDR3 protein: CTLDRVNNQPQHF

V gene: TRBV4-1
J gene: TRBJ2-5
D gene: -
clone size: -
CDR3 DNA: TGCGCCAGCAGCCCGGGGGATGGTCCAGAGACCCAGTACTTC
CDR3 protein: CASSPGDGPETQYF

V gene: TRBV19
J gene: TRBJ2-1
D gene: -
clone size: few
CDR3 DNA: TGTGCCAGTAGTATATCCAGGGACTCCTACAATGAGCAGTTCTTC
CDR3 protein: CASSISRDSYNEQFF

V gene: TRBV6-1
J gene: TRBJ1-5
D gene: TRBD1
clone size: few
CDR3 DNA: TGTGCCAGCTTCGACAGGGGGCTGCATCAGCCCCAGCATTTT
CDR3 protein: CASFDRGLHQPQHF

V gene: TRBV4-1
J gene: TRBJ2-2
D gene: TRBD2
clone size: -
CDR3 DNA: TGCGCCAGCAGCCAGCTTACTAGCGGCAAGACAAACACCGGGGAGCTGTTTTTT
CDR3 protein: CASSQLTSGKTNTGELFF

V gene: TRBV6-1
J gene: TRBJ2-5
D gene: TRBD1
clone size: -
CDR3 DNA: TGTGCCAGCAGGGAGACAGGGGGTCTCCAAGAGACCCAGTACTTC
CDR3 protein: CASRETGGLQETQYF

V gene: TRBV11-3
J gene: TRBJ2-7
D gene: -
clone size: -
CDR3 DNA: TGTGCCAGCAGCCTAACCTCCTACGAGCAGTACTTC
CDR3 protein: CASSLTSYEQYF